The 22 T cell receptor beta chains presented below share a single source sample, sequenced in a study of identical twins. Using its own MiXCR run on the 5' RACE reads, TCRdb lists one record per CDR3 protein. Found here are 700,000 or so distinct CDR3 sequences, about 9.4% of them singletons; the top ten hold 0.98%. A further study also used this sample, focusing on yellow fever vaccine responses in identical twins.

Sample: PBMCs. The receptor source for this set is a woman aged 18-29 years in good health.

A few counts support this clonotype. This chain connects TRBV20-1 to TRBJ1-3; possible D gene TRBD1, 6 bases. The V gene lost 6 bases and the J gene lost 4 bases, with 16 bases spanning the gap. Germline CDR1 is DFQATT and CDR2 is SNEGSKA (reference sequence). This CDR3 is 14 amino acids long. CDR3 DNA sequence: TGCAGTGCCATGAACAGGGCGCGGGGAAACACCATATATTTT. Protein product: CSAMNRARGNTIYF.

This clonotype was counted ten times or more. The chain combines TRBV5-1 with TRBJ2-1; D remains unclear. Trimming stripped 0 bases from V and 3 bases from J, with 10 bases between. CDR3 length equals 15 residues. Germline CDR1 SGHRS, CDR2 YFSETQ. For the CDR3, the DNA is TGCGCCAGCAGCTTGGACGGGTCTAGCTACAATGAGCAGTTCTTC. Protein: CASSLDGSSYNEQFF.

The rearrangement uses TRBV7-9 and TRBJ2-3; 11 positions agree with TRBD2. The J segment lost 4 bases and the V segment lost 6 bases, leaving 9 bases of the junction unmatched. The CDR3 runs to 16 residues. Looked up from germline, CDR1 is SEHNR and CDR2 is FQNEAQ (reference sequence). CDR3 DNA: TGTGCCAGCAGTTGGGGGCTAGCGGGAGGTTCAGATACGCAGTATTTT. Protein sequence: CASSWGLAGGSDTQYF.

This clonotype was detected a few times. J is TRBJ2-3 and V is TRBV11-1; 7 nucleotides align to TRBD2. CDR1 SGHAT and CDR2 FQDESV come from the germline V gene (reference sequence). The V and J ends lost 3 bases and 1 base, in that order; junction bases with no gene match: 13. This CDR3 has 18 amino acids. The CDR3 sequence: CASSFPNRGDTGTDTQYF. The CDR3 DNA reads TGTGCCAGCAGCTTTCCTAACCGGGGGGATACGGGCACAGATACGCAGTATTTT. The entire variable domain, with the rest obtained from reference TRBV11-1 and TRBJ2-3, is as follows: EAEVAQSPRYKITEKSQAVAFWCDPISGHATLYWYRQILGQGPELLVQFQDESVVDDSQLPKDRFSAERLKGVDSTLKIQPAELGDSAMYLCASSFPNRGDTGTDTQYFGPGTRLTVL.

This clonotype was detected only a few times. The rearrangement uses TRBV20-1 and TRBJ2-7, with TRBD1 matching 12 bases. Germline CDR1 is DFQATT and CDR2 is SNEGSKA (reference sequence). The CDR3 spans 14 residues. The J segment lost 4 bases and the V segment lost 3 bases, leaving 4 bases of the junction unmatched. The CDR3 here is CSASRDRGRYEQYF. Here the CDR3 DNA reads TGCAGTGCTAGTCGGGACAGGGGGCGATACGAGCAGTACTTC.

This clonotype has ten or more counts. The rearrangement uses TRBV11-2 and TRBJ2-7; 8 positions match TRBD1. The V gene's germline CDR1 is SGHAT and CDR2 FQNNGV. This CDR3 is built from 14 residues. V lost 3 bases and J lost 4; bases outside the gene matches: 5. The CDR3 bases are TGTGCCAGCAGCTTGGTGACAGGGGCGTACGAGCAGTACTTC. Its translation: CASSLVTGAYEQYF.

The J gene is TRBJ2-5, the V gene TRBV13; possible D gene TRBD1, 5 bases. V shed 2 bases and J shed 7 bases, with 20 bases lying between them. CDR3 length: 16 amino acids. Germline CDR1 reads PRHDT; CDR2 reads FYEKMQ (reference sequence). The chain's CDR3 is CASSLNAGIRERTQYF. The CDR3 DNA reads as TGTGCCAGCAGCTTAAATGCAGGGATAAGAGAAAGGACCCAGTACTTC.

This clonotype was detected only a few times. The gene calls are TRBV29-1 and TRBJ2-5; 7 nucleotides agree with TRBD2. This CDR3 spans 17 amino acids. CDR1 is SQVTM, CDR2 ANQGSEA, per germline. V lost 4 bases, J lost 5 bases, and 19 bases stayed unmatched. CDR3 residues: CSVGSPRPGGSRETQYF. In DNA form, the CDR3 reads TGCAGCGTTGGATCCCCTCGCCCGGGCGGGAGCAGGGAGACCCAGTACTTC.

The rearrangement joins TRBV3-1 to TRBJ2-1; 8 positions agree with TRBD2. V lost 0 bases, J lost 1 base, and 8 bases stayed unmatched. Germline V gene lookup returns CDR1 LGHDT and CDR2 YNNKEL (reference sequence). This CDR3 has 18 residues. The CDR3 DNA follows: TGTGCCAGCAGCCAAGAAACCCCTAGCGGGCGTTCCTACAATGAGCAGTTCTTC. It is translated as CASSQETPSGRSYNEQFF.

A few counts support this clonotype. This chain links TRBV7-9 with TRBJ2-3; D uncertain. V lost 5 bases, J lost 6 bases, and 9 bases lay in between. Germline V CDR1 and CDR2: SEHNR, FQNEAQ (reference sequence). The CDR3 has 12 residues. The CDR3 DNA follows: TGTGCCAGCAGCCAGATCGGGGATACGCAGTATTTT. Protein sequence: CASSQIGDTQYF.

J is TRBJ2-1 and V is TRBV29-1; 12 bases are shared with TRBD2. V gave up 7 bases and J gave up 4 bases; unmatched junction bases: 5. This CDR3 has 14 amino acids. Germline-derived CDR1 and CDR2 are SQVTM and ANQGSEA. The CDR3 bases are TGCAGCGCCGGACTAGCGGGACTATACAATGAGCAGTTCTTC. Translation gives CSAGLAGLYNEQFF.

This clonotype was picked up a small number of times. This chain's CDR3 is CASSSGTSSFGEQFF. CDR3 DNA sequence: TGTGCCAGCAGCTCCGGGACTAGCTCATTCGGTGAGCAGTTCTTC. The genes are TRBV7-9 and TRBJ2-1, with 9 bases fitting TRBD2. There are 15 residues in the CDR3. In germline, CDR1 is SEHNR, CDR2 FQNEAQ (reference sequence). Trimming at V came to 4 bases and at J to 9 bases, leaving 10 bases not matched to a gene.

This clonotype was counted many times. The rearrangement joins TRBV29-1 to TRBJ2-5; 11 nucleotides align to TRBD2. CDR3 size: 13 residues. The V and J ends lost 3 bases and 3 bases, in that order; junction bases with no gene match: 0. Germline V gene sequence: CDR1 SQVTM, CDR2 ANQGSEA. CDR3 region: CSVEGLAEETQYF. For the CDR3, the DNA is TGCAGCGTTGAGGGACTAGCGGAAGAGACCCAGTACTTC.

In this sample, this clonotype turned up a few times. The chain is built from TRBV15 and TRBJ2-7, with D unresolved. Trimming took off 4 bases at V and 0 bases at J, with 16 bases between the two ends. The CDR3 totals 16 residues. The germline V gene encodes CDR1 LNHNV and CDR2 YYDKDF (reference sequence). The chain's CDR3 is CATSKGNLLSSYEQYF. CDR3 DNA: TGTGCCACCAGCAAGGGTAACTTGCTGAGCTCCTACGAGCAGTACTTC. The full variable domain, rest sourced from reference TRBV15 and TRBJ2-7, is DAMVIQNPRYQVTQFGKPVTLSCSQTLNHNVMYWYQQKSSQAPKLLFHYYDKDFNNEADTPDNFQSRRPNTSFCFLDIRSPGLGDTAMYLCATSKGNLLSSYEQYFGPGTRLTVT.

This chain joins TRBV24-1 and TRBJ2-1, with 8 bases aligning to TRBD2. The CDR3 totals 19 residues. With 4 bases clipped from V and 9 bases from J, the junction kept 22 bases outside the gene matches. The germline gives CDR1 KGHDR, CDR2 SFDVKD. CDR3 nucleotides: TGTGCCACCAGTGAACAAGTTGGGACTAGTAAGTACCAAAGCGGTGAGCAGTTCTTC. This codes for CATSEQVGTSKYQSGEQFF.

This clonotype was found a few times. The chain uses TRBV6-2 or TRBV6-3 and TRBJ2-1, with a tentative D call TRBD2 (6 bases). Trimming shortened V by 5 bases and J by 0 bases, and 32 bases separated the two germline ends. Germline CDR1 reads MNHEY; CDR2 reads SVGEGT. The CDR3 loop spans 22 amino acids. The CDR3, as DNA: TGTGCCAGCAGTCGCGAGGGACGGAATCGGCCCGCGCGGGATTCCTCCTACAATGAGCAGTTCTTC. Translating it yields CASSREGRNRPARDSSYNEQFF.

CDR3 nucleotide sequence: TGTGCCAGCAGTAGGAGGACAGGGGGCCCAGATACGCAGTATTTT. It yields the protein CASSRRTGGPDTQYF. V usage is TRBV2 and J usage is TRBJ2-3; 11 bases agree with TRBD1. Germline lookup yields CDR1 SNHLY and CDR2 FYNNEI. The CDR3 consists of 15 residues. V lost 5 bases, J lost 4 bases, and 5 bases stayed unmatched.

This clonotype occurred many times. In DNA, the CDR3 is TGTGCCAGCAGTTTATCATCCGGAACTGGAAACACCATATATTTT. Translated, it gives CASSLSSGTGNTIYF. This chain connects TRBV27 to TRBJ1-3; D uncertain. This CDR3 is built from 15 residues. CDR1 is MNHEY, CDR2 SMNVEV, per germline (reference sequence). Trimming cost V 0 bases and J 2 bases, with 8 bases left between them.

This clonotype was seen at least ten times. This rearrangement joins TRBV6-1 to TRBJ1-1; 9 nucleotides line up with TRBD1. J lost 1 base, V lost 5 bases, and 2 bases had no gene match. In germline, CDR1 is MNHNS, CDR2 SASEGT. CDR3 length: 14 amino acids. For the CDR3, the DNA is TGTGCCAGCAGTCCGGGACAGGGGAACACTGAAGCTTTCTTT. Translation: CASSPGQGNTEAFF.

This chain uses TRBV7-2 with TRBJ2-3; 8 bases fit TRBD1. The CDR3 runs 15 residues. Germline CDR1 SGHTA, CDR2 FQGNSA. V was pared by 3 bases and J by 1 base, with 3 bases of the junction left unmatched. The CDR3 DNA reads as TGTGCCAGCAGCTTGGGGGGACAGGGCACAGATACGCAGTATTTT. Protein sequence: CASSLGGQGTDTQYF. The full variable domain, its missing parts supplied by reference TRBV7-2 and TRBJ2-3, is GAGVSQSPSNKVTEKGKDVELRCDPISGHTALYWYRQSLGQGLEFLIYFQGNSAPDKSGLPSDRFSAERTGGSVSTLTIQRTQQEDSAVYLCASSLGGQGTDTQYFGPGTRLTVL.

This clonotype showed up just a few times. The rearrangement uses TRBV7-9 and TRBJ2-5; 9 bases agree with TRBD2. The CDR3 consists of 16 residues. Germline values: CDR1 SEHNR, CDR2 FQNEAQ (reference sequence). V shed 2 bases and J 5 bases; nucleotides not matched to a gene: 9. CDR3 sequence: CASSLIVAGAGETQYF. As DNA, the CDR3 is TGTGCCAGCAGCTTAATTGTAGCGGGAGCGGGTGAGACCCAGTACTTC.

The table lists this clonotype with a few counts. The DNA for the CDR3 is TGTGCCAGCAGCCAACCAACAGGGGCGGATACCGGGGAGCTGTTTTTT. It encodes CASSQPTGADTGELFF. The rearrangement joins TRBV4-2 to TRBJ2-2, with 7 bases fitting TRBD1. With 2 bases clipped from V and 5 bases from J, the junction kept 8 bases outside the gene matches. CDR3 length: 16 amino acids. Germline CDR1 and CDR2: LGHNA and YNFKEQ.